This entry lists 20 T cell receptor beta chains sequenced from one sample in a study of post-analysis software for immune sequencing data. Unique molecular identifiers were present in the TCR beta cDNA libraries. A single record per CDR3 protein comes from TCRdb applying MiXCR to the PCR reads. The table includes approximately 730,000 distinct CDR3 sequences, 40% to 55% detected once. Study observations and caveats: TRBV5-6, TRBV5-1 and TRBV20-1 belonged to a set of a few TRBV segments that were more frequent in patients than controls.

What these receptors recognize is not known. Sequencing was carried out using blood. The receptors shown here come from a girl aged 5-17 years with multiple sclerosis.

This rearrangement joins TRBV5-6 to TRBJ2-4; 10 bases agree with TRBD2. The end of the DNA aligns better with TRBJ2-5, so the J call may be wrong. This CDR3 has 17 amino acids. CDR1 is SGHDT and CDR2 is YYEEEE in the germline V gene. CDR3 bases: TGTGCCAGCAGCTTGTATATTAGCGGGAGGAGGGAGGAGACCCAGTACTTC. The encoded protein is CASSLYISGRREETQYF.

The CDR3 is CASSGDSDFEKLFF. The CDR3, as DNA: TGTGCCAGCAGCGGGGACAGTGACTTTGAAAAACTGTTTTTT. The genes are TRBV5-4 and TRBJ1-4; 7 nucleotides agree with TRBD1. V lost 4 bases to trimming and J lost 7 bases; unmatched junction nucleotides: 7. The germline V gene encodes CDR1 SGHNT and CDR2 YYREEE (reference sequence). The CDR3 contains 14 residues.

This clonotype was seen a handful of times. The CDR3 is CASSLMENTEAFF. The CDR3 DNA follows: TGTGCCAGCAGTTTAATGGAGAACACTGAAGCTTTCTTT. The V and J genes are TRBV12-3 or TRBV12-4 and TRBJ1-1; unclear D gene. Trimming took 2 bases from V and 1 from J, leaving 5 bases between them. This CDR3 is 13 amino acids long.

V gene TRBV7-9 combines with J gene TRBJ2-4; D is ambiguous. Judging by the DNA end, TRBJ2-7 fits better; the J call may be wrong. Germline V gene sequence: CDR1 SEHNR, CDR2 FQNEAQ (reference sequence). The CDR3 covers 14 residues. CDR3 residues: CASSPPTLPYEQYF. CDR3 in DNA: TGTGCCAGCAGCCCACCTACACTACCATACGAGCAGTACTTC.

The chain is built from TRBV6-5 and TRBJ1-1; no firm D call. V lost 6 bases, J lost 6 bases, and 23 bases lay in between. The CDR3 totals 16 residues. The germline V gene encodes CDR1 MNHEY and CDR2 SVGAGI. CDR3 sequence (DNA): TGTGCCAGCAGCCGACCCGGGATTATGAACTACGCTGAAGCTTTCTTT. It encodes CASSRPGIMNYAEAFF.

Note on this clonotype: One end of the junction does not line up with germline, which may come from a read error. V gene TRBV7-9 combines with J gene TRBJ2-5; D gene unclear. CDR3 length equals 16 residues. Germline CDR1 and CDR2: SEHNR and FQNEAQ (reference sequence). The DNA of the CDR3 is TGTGTCAGCAGCTCCCTAAGACTCCCAATGGAAGAGACCCAGTACTTC. This sequence encodes CVSSSLRLPMEETQYF.

A single count supports this clonotype. The rearrangement joins TRBV5-1 to TRBJ2-7; TRBD2 agrees at 12 bases. The J call could be wrong; TRBJ2-1 is a better fit for the DNA end. The CDR3 covers 17 residues. CDR1 SGHRS and CDR2 YFSETQ come from the germline V gene. The CDR3: CASSSPGRLAGDNEQFF. The CDR3 bases are TGCGCCAGCAGTTCCCCCGGTAGACTAGCGGGAGACAATGAGCAGTTCTTC.

This clonotype showed up just a few times. This chain uses TRBV20-1 with TRBJ2-1, with D possibly TRBD2 on 6 matching bases. The V and J ends lost 2 bases and 5 bases respectively, with 13 bases between them. Germline CDR1 is DFQATT and CDR2 is SNEGSKA (reference sequence). The CDR3 consists of 14 residues. The CDR3 loop reads CSARRRELDNEQFF. CDR3 nucleotide sequence: TGCAGTGCTAGAAGGCGGGAACTTGACAATGAGCAGTTCTTC.

This clonotype was counted between two and nine times. The V call is TRBV7-2, the J call TRBJ2-7; D is ambiguous. The CDR3 runs to 16 residues. The germline V gene has CDR1 SGHTA and CDR2 FQGNSA. V was shortened by 5 bases and J by 0 bases, with 17 bases between the two germline ends. CDR3 DNA sequence: TGTGCCAGCAGCCACCCAGGCACAACCTACTCCTACGAGCAGTACTTC. Amino acids: CASSHPGTTYSYEQYF.

The chain has TRBV20-1 and TRBJ2-7; 9 bases are shared with TRBD1. This CDR3 is built from 14 residues. CDR1 is DFQATT, CDR2 SNEGSKA, per germline (reference sequence). Losses at the gene ends were 2 bases for V and 5 bases for J; bases not matched to a gene: 7. The CDR3 sequence: CSARNRGLLDEQYF. CDR3 sequence (DNA): TGCAGTGCTAGAAACAGGGGGCTCCTCGACGAGCAGTACTTC.

This clonotype was detected a few times. This chain connects TRBV6-6 to TRBJ2-3; 10 nucleotides align to TRBD2. In germline, CDR1 is MNHNY, CDR2 SVGAGI (reference sequence). The length of the CDR3 is 15 residues. The trim removed 1 base at V and 7 bases at J, leaving 5 bases unmatched. The CDR3 loop is CASSYFPAGGNTQYF. DNA for the CDR3: TGTGCCAGCAGTTACTTCCCAGCGGGAGGGAATACGCAGTATTTT.

The chain links TRBV5-5 to TRBJ2-1; 12 bases are a match to TRBD2. The CDR3 length is 19 residues. V lost 4 bases and J lost 2; bases outside the gene matches: 13. Germline CDR1 and CDR2: SGHKS and YYEKEE (reference sequence). As DNA, the CDR3 is TGTGCCAGCAGCGTGACCGGGACTAGCGGGCCCACCACCTACAATGAGCAGTTCTTC. Amino acids: CASSVTGTSGPTTYNEQFF.

The V call is TRBV15, the J call TRBJ1-5; 8 bases fit TRBD1. Trimming took 0 bases from V and 4 from J; bases not matched to a gene: 2. CDR1 is LNHNV and CDR2 is YYDKDF in the germline V gene (reference sequence). The CDR3 spans 15 residues. CDR3 in DNA: TGTGCCACCAGCAGAGATACAGGGGGGAATCAGCCCCAGCATTTT. Protein sequence: CATSRDTGGNQPQHF.

Only a few counts were recorded for this clonotype. This chain uses TRBV20-1 with TRBJ2-3; a weak D match, TRBD2 (5 bases). Germline values: CDR1 DFQATT, CDR2 SNEGSKA (reference sequence). V was cut by 0 bases and J by 1 base, with 11 bases left in between. The CDR3 length is 15 residues. The CDR3 DNA sequence: TGCAGTGCTAGAGACTACCGGACTGGCACAGATACGCAGTATTTT. The encoded protein is CSARDYRTGTDTQYF.

This chain uses TRBV11-2 with TRBJ2-7; 9 nucleotides line up with TRBD2. The length of the CDR3 is 19 residues. The trim removed 1 base at V and 7 bases at J, leaving 20 bases unmatched. Germline CDR1 SGHAT, CDR2 FQNNGV. The CDR3 region has the DNA TGTGCCAGCAGCTTAGGGCTAGCGGGATTCGATGTGTCCTACAATGAGCAGTACTTC. Its translation is CASSLGLAGFDVSYNEQYF.

The chain employs TRBV20-1 and TRBJ1-1; 9 nucleotides align to TRBD1. CDR1 and CDR2 from the germline V gene are DFQATT and SNEGSKA (reference sequence). Trimming removed 3 bases from V and 1 base from J; junction bases left unmatched: 6. This CDR3 has 15 residues. As DNA, the CDR3 is TGCAGTGCTAGCGGGGACAGGGTCCAGAACACTGAAGCTTTCTTT. Its translation is CSASGDRVQNTEAFF.

This clonotype appeared a few times. This chain links TRBV7-2 with TRBJ2-7, with 8 bases that match TRBD2. Germline assignment: CDR1 SGHTA and CDR2 FQGNSA. With V trimmed by 3 bases and J by 6 bases, 10 bases remained unmatched. The CDR3 is 15 amino acids. As DNA, the CDR3 is TGTGCCAGCAGCTTCCCAGCGGGAGCACCCCTCGAGCAGTACTTC. This translates into CASSFPAGAPLEQYF.

The chain is built from TRBV20-1 and TRBJ1-1; D perhaps matches TRBD1 (6 bases). The CDR3 runs to 13 residues. The V gene's germline CDR1 is DFQATT and CDR2 SNEGSKA (reference sequence). V was pared by 5 bases and J by 1 base, with 11 bases between. This chain's CDR3 is CSASTGTNTEAFF. The CDR3 nucleotides are TGCAGTGCTTCGACAGGAACGAACACTGAAGCTTTCTTT.

This clonotype has just a few counts. The J gene is TRBJ2-7, the V gene TRBV12-3 or TRBV12-4, with 9 bases identical to TRBD2. V gave up 2 bases and J gave up 1 base; unmatched junction bases: 3. CDR3 size: 15 residues. The CDR3 loop is CASSLQLAGSYEQYF. Here the CDR3 DNA reads TGTGCCAGCAGTTTACAGCTAGCGGGATCCTACGAGCAGTACTTC.

V and J are TRBV15 and TRBJ1-5, with D hard to call. Germline V CDR1 and CDR2: LNHNV, YYDKDF (reference sequence). V was pared by 7 bases and J by 4 bases, with 11 bases between. The CDR3 covers 13 residues. The CDR3: CATNERVNQPQHF. The CDR3, as DNA: TGTGCCACCAATGAAAGGGTAAATCAGCCCCAGCATTTT.